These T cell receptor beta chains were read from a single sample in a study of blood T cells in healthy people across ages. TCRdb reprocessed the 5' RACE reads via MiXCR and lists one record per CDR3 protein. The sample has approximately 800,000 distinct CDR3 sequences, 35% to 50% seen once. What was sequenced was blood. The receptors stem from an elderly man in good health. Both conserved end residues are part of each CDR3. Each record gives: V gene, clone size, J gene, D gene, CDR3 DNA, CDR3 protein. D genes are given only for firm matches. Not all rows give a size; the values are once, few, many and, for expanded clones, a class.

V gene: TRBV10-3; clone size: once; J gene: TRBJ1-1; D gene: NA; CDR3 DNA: TGTGCCATCACCGAGACTAATGAGGGTGAAGCTTTCTTT; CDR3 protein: CAITETNEGEAFF
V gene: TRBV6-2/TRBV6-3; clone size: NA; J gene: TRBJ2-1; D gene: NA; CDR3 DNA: TGTGCCAGCAGGGACACCGGGACAAAGTTTAACAATGAGCAGTTCTTC; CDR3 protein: CASRDTGTKFNNEQFF
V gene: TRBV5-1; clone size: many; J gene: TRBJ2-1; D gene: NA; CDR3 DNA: TGCGCCAGCCAACCAGAGGGGATGGGCTCCTACAATGAGCAGTTCTTC; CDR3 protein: CASQPEGMGSYNEQFF
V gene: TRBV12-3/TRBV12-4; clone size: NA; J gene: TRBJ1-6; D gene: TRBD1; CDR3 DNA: TGTGCCAGCACCAGACAGGGGGCGGGTTCACCCCTCCACTTT; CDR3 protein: CASTRQGAGSPLHF
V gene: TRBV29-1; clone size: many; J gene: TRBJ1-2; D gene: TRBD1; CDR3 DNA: TGCAGCGTAAGCTTGGACAGGGGTCGTGGCTACACCTTC; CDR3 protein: CSVSLDRGRGYTF
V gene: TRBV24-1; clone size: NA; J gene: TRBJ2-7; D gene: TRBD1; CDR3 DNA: TGTGCCACCAGTGAGGGACAGGGGGTTCCCTACGAGCAGTACTTC; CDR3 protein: CATSEGQGVPYEQYF
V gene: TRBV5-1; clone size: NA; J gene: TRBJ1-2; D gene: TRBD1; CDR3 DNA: TGCGCCAGCAGCCCCGGGACAGCTTCGGGGGGTTACTATGGCTACACCTTC; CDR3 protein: CASSPGTASGGYYGYTF
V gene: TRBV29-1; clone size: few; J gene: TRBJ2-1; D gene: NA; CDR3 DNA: TGCAGCGTTGTTCCCTCCTACAATGAGCAGTTCTTC; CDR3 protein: CSVVPSYNEQFF
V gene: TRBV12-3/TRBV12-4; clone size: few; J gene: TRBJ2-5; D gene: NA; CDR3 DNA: TGTGCCAGCAGCCCTGCGAGACAGGGAGGCGCCCAGTACTTC; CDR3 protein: CASSPARQGGAQYF
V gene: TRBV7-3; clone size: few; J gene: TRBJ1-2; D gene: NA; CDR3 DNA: TGTGCCAGCAGCTTAACGTTCCCGGACCCCTATGGCTACACCTTC; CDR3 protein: CASSLTFPDPYGYTF
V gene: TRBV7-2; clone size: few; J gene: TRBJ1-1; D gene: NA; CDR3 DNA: TGTGCCAGCAGCCTTAGACAGGCCCCTGAAGCTTTCTTT; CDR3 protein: CASSLRQAPEAFF